This passage covers 18 T cell receptor beta chains from one sample sequenced in a study of T cells after yellow fever vaccination. TCRdb ran MiXCR on the 5' RACE reads and lists one entry per CDR3 protein. The sample lists hundreds of thousands of distinct CDR3 sequences, roughly an eighth occurring once. Sequencing was performed on PBMCs, taken on the day of the yellow fever booster vaccination. Receptors were obtained from a man aged 30-40 years who received the YFV17D yellow fever vaccine.

This clonotype has a single count. CDR3 residues: CASSPLGHSYEQYF. In nucleotides, the CDR3 is TGCGCCAGCAGTCCTCTGGGACACTCCTACGAGCAGTACTTC. V gene TRBV23-1 combines with J gene TRBJ2-7, with D perhaps matching TRBD1 (6 bases). TRBV23-1 counts as an open reading frame of uncertain function. The CDR3 spans 14 residues. The germline V and J ends were trimmed by 4 bases and 0 bases, with 10 bases remaining between them.

J is TRBJ2-2 and V is TRBV14; perhaps TRBD1 as D (6 bases). Germline CDR1 SGHDN, CDR2 FVKESK. V gave up 4 bases and J gave up 5 bases, with 11 bases separating them. The CDR3 runs 14 residues. The CDR3 protein is CASSPQGWTGELFF. CDR3 sequence (DNA): TGTGCCAGCAGCCCACAGGGTTGGACCGGGGAGCTGTTTTTT.

In its sample, this clonotype was seen a few times. The chain uses TRBV7-2 and TRBJ2-5; D tentatively fits TRBD1 or TRBD2 (5 bases each). The ends were cut back, 5 bases at V and 5 bases at J, with 21 bases in the middle. The CDR3 is made up of 16 amino acids. Germline CDR1 SGHTA, CDR2 FQGNSA. The CDR3 here is CASSPGWYRSGETQYF. Here the CDR3 DNA reads TGTGCCAGCAGCCCGGGGTGGTACAGGTCAGGCGAGACCCAGTACTTC.

In its sample, this clonotype was seen a few times. V and J are TRBV5-1 and TRBJ2-1; D is undetermined. CDR1 SGHRS and CDR2 YFSETQ come from the germline V gene. V shed 9 bases and J shed 5 bases, with 15 bases lying between them. The CDR3 has 13 residues. CDR3 bases: TGCGCCACCTCGGCCGGACCAAACAATGAGCAGTTCTTC. Protein: CATSAGPNNEQFF.

Only a few counts were recorded for this clonotype. The rearrangement uses TRBV28 and TRBJ2-3; D call uncertain. Looked up from germline, CDR1 is MDHEN and CDR2 is SYDVKM. CDR3 length: 12 amino acids. V lost 8 bases and J lost 3, with 9 bases in between. The CDR3 here is CASLGFTDTQYF. The CDR3 nucleotides read TGTGCCAGCCTAGGGTTTACAGATACGCAGTATTTT.

V usage is TRBV5-4 and J usage is TRBJ1-2, with 7 bases matching TRBD1. Germline values: CDR1 SGHNT, CDR2 YYREEE (reference sequence). Trimming took 4 bases from V and 5 from J; bases not matched to a gene: 5. There are 13 residues in the CDR3. CDR3 nucleotides: TGTGCCAGCAGCGCCGGGACAGAGTATGGCTACACCTTC. It codes for CASSAGTEYGYTF.

The chain combines TRBV27 with TRBJ2-1; TRBD2 matches at 7 bases. This CDR3 is built from 17 residues. V dropped 1 base and J dropped 7; count of bases not matched to a gene: 13. Germline V lookup: CDR1 MNHEY, CDR2 SMNVEV (reference sequence). The chain's CDR3 is CASSLLWGWEGRNEQFF. The CDR3 DNA reads TGTGCCAGCAGTTTATTGTGGGGGTGGGAGGGCCGGAATGAGCAGTTCTTC.

The chain is built from TRBV4-2 and TRBJ1-4; D call uncertain. CDR3 length: 15 residues. CDR1 is LGHNA and CDR2 is YNFKEQ in the germline V gene. The V end lost 0 bases, the J end lost 10 bases, and 15 bases lay between the germline ends. The CDR3 loop is CASSQDLTLTGKLFF. The DNA for the CDR3 is TGTGCCAGCAGCCAAGACCTCACCCTAACTGGAAAACTGTTTTTT.

The V and J genes are TRBV29-1 and TRBJ2-1; D remains ambiguous. Germline CDR1 and CDR2: SQVTM and ANQGSEA. V dropped 4 bases and J dropped 10 bases, with 11 bases sitting between them. The CDR3 consists of 11 residues. The chain's CDR3 is CSVVWVGEQFF. In DNA, the CDR3 is TGCAGCGTTGTGTGGGTGGGGGAGCAGTTCTTC.

The CDR3 loop is CASSPETTTNEKLFF. CDR3 sequence (DNA): TGTGCCAGCTCACCGGAGACCACAACTAATGAAAAACTGTTTTTT. This rearrangement joins TRBV18 to TRBJ1-4; D unclear. This CDR3 contains 15 residues. Deletions cut 3 bases from V and 0 bases from J, with 8 bases between. Looked up from germline, CDR1 is KGHSH and CDR2 is LQKENI.

This chain joins TRBV5-8 and TRBJ1-1; tentative D call: TRBD1 (6 bases). The CDR3 covers 14 residues. Germline assignment: CDR1 SGHTS and CDR2 YDEGEE. With 1 base removed from V and 4 bases from J, the gap between germline ends came to 11 bases. The CDR3 bases are TGTGCCAGCAGCTTGACAGGGACGCTCACTGAAGCTTTCTTT. It is translated as CASSLTGTLTEAFF.

The V call is TRBV6-4, the J call TRBJ2-2; D gene ambiguous. This CDR3 comprises 12 residues. Between the trimmed V and J ends, which lost 4 bases and 7 bases, there was a span of 7 bases. Looked up from germline, CDR1 is MRHNA and CDR2 is SNTAGT. The CDR3 DNA reads as TGTGCCAGCAGTGGACCGGGCGGGGAGCTGTTTTTT. Its protein is CASSGPGGELFF.

This rearrangement joins TRBV7-2 to TRBJ2-1; 7 bases map to TRBD1. J was trimmed by 4 bases and V by 5 bases; bases with no gene match: 5. This CDR3 is built from 14 residues. Germline V gives CDR1 SGHTA, CDR2 FQGNSA. The CDR3 loop reads CASSVGTEYNEQFF. CDR3 DNA sequence: TGTGCCAGCAGCGTCGGGACAGAGTACAATGAGCAGTTCTTC. Based on the CDR3 plus reference TRBV7-2 and TRBJ2-1, the full variable domain is GAGVSQSPSNKVTEKGKDVELRCDPISGHTALYWYRQSLGQGLEFLIYFQGNSAPDKSGLPSDRFSAERTGGSVSTLTIQRTQQEDSAVYLCASSVGTEYNEQFFGPGTRLTVL.

This clonotype showed up just a few times. The J gene is TRBJ2-2, the V gene TRBV11-2; 9 bases are shared with TRBD1. With 4 bases clipped from V and 5 bases from J, the junction kept 5 bases outside the gene matches. This CDR3 is 15 amino acids long. Per germline, CDR1 SGHAT and CDR2 FQNNGV. The CDR3 DNA follows: TGTGCCAGCAGCTCGTCCGGGACAGGGACCGGGGAGCTGTTTTTT. Residues: CASSSSGTGTGELFF.

The CDR3 is CASSLSTGGSYEQYF. CDR3 nucleotide sequence: TGTGCCAGCAGCTTGTCCACAGGGGGCTCCTACGAGCAGTACTTC. The rearrangement uses TRBV5-8 and TRBJ2-7, with 8 bases lining up with TRBD1. With 1 base clipped from V and 0 bases from J, the junction kept 3 bases outside the gene matches. CDR3 size: 15 residues. Germline-derived CDR1 and CDR2 are SGHTS and YDEGEE.

As regards this clonotype: At one end, the junction sequence differs from germline, possibly due to a read error. The gene calls are TRBV7-6 and TRBJ2-1; D not resolved. There are 14 residues in the CDR3. Germline CDR1 and CDR2: SGHVS and FNYEAQ. Written as DNA, the CDR3 is TGTGCCAGCAGCTTAGCGACCTCTTACAATGAGAAGTTCTTC. Its translation: CASSLATSYNEKFF.

This clonotype was observed many times. The V call is TRBV6-5, the J call TRBJ1-1, with TRBD1 as a possible D gene (5 bases). Between the trimmed V and J ends, which lost 0 bases and 0 bases, there was a span of 8 bases. There are 15 residues in the CDR3. The germline CDR1 and CDR2 sequences are MNHEY and SVGAGI. CDR3 coding DNA: TGTGCCAGCAGTTACTCTCAGGGCATGAACACTGAAGCTTTCTTT. Its protein is CASSYSQGMNTEAFF.

The genes are TRBV12-3 or TRBV12-4 and TRBJ2-1, with D maybe TRBD2 (6 bases). Trimming removed 6 bases from V and 5 bases from J, with 17 bases in between. The CDR3 length is 15 residues. CDR3 sequence reads: CASSPLGGLNNEQFF. The CDR3 nucleotides are TGTGCCAGCAGCCCACTTGGAGGGCTCAACAATGAGCAGTTCTTC.